A selection of T cell receptor beta chains follows, all from one sample in a study of blood T cell repertoires in COVID-19. Clones were read by immunoSEQ multiplex PCR, and TCRdb kept only the in-frame ones, dropping some. The data hold roughly 45,000 clones, with 90% observed a single time. Sequences were obtained from peripheral blood. These receptors were taken from a man aged 65-85 years with active COVID-19. CDR3s include the opening cysteine and the closing phenylalanine or tryptophan. The D gene is left open where the match is weak. Clone size is stated in some rows and not others, as once, few, many or a class when expanded.

TRBJ2-3,TRBV4-2,NA,NA,CASSQDPGHRTDTQYF,TGTGCCAGCAGCCAAGATCCCGGACATCGCACAGATACGCAGTATTTT
TRBJ2-7,TRBV7-3,NA,NA,CASSTLAAPGEQYF,TGTGCCAGCAGCACATTAGCGGCTCCGGGCGAGCAGTACTTC
TRBJ2-3,TRBV2,NA,NA,CASSETRLGDTQYF,TGTGCCAGCAGTGAAACTAGGCTGGGAGATACGCAGTATTTT
TRBJ2-3,TRBV5-6,few,TRBD2,CASSTLAGTPDTQYF,TGTGCCAGCAGCACACTAGCGGGGACCCCAGATACGCAGTATTTT
TRBJ2-7,TRBV10-2,NA,TRBD1,CASSESGQGSEQYF,TGCGCCAGCAGTGAGTCCGGACAGGGAAGCGAGCAGTACTTC
TRBJ1-4,TRBV27,NA,TRBD1,CASSKRDSPTNEKLFF,TGTGCCAGCAGTAAAAGGGACAGTCCAACTAATGAAAAACTGTTTTTT
TRBJ2-1,TRBV7-7,NA,TRBD2,CASSLASGSSYNEQFF,TGTGCCAGCAGCTTAGCTAGCGGGAGCTCCTACAATGAGCAGTTCTTC
TRBJ2-7,TRBV5-4,NA,NA,CASSLRSKGNYEQYF,TGTGCCAGCAGCCTTAGGAGCAAGGGGAACTACGAGCAGTACTTC
TRBJ2-7,TRBV7-2,NA,NA,CASSLGAGPNYEQYF,TGTGCCAGCAGCTTAGGGGCAGGGCCCAACTACGAGCAGTACTTC
TRBJ2-1,TRBV4-3,NA,TRBD1,CASSQETGVNEQFF,TGCGCCAGCAGCCAAGAGACAGGGGTCAATGAGCAGTTCTTC
TRBJ2-7,TRBV9,few,NA,CASSVGVGQGLDEQYF,TGTGCCAGCAGCGTAGGGGTCGGTCAGGGTCTCGACGAGCAGTACTTC
TRBJ2-7,TRBV28,once,NA,CASSPTGGSDNSYEQYF,TGTGCCAGCAGCCCGACTGGGGGGTCGGATAACTCCTACGAGCAGTACTTC
TRBJ1-1,TRBV18,once,NA,CASSPSVATEAFF,TGTGCCAGCTCACCAAGCGTTGCCACTGAAGCTTTCTTT
TRBJ1-6,TRBV7-2,NA,TRBD1,CASRLTGTGGLLSPLHF,TGTGCCAGCAGATTAACCGGGACAGGGGGCCTCCTTTCACCCCTCCACTTT
TRBJ2-1,TRBV7-8,NA,TRBD2,CASNTVGTKRREQFF,TGTGCCAGCAACACCGTCGGGACTAAGCGACGTGAGCAGTTCTTC
TRBJ2-1,TRBV20-1,NA,NA,CSAVSYNEQFF,TGCAGTGCCGTCAGCTACAATGAGCAGTTCTTC
TRBJ2-7,TRBV2,NA,TRBD2,CASSVAGGLYEQYF,TGTGCCAGCAGTGTCGCGGGGGGTCTCTACGAGCAGTACTTC
TRBJ2-5,TRBV7-2,NA,NA,CASSPILGVRETQYF,TGTGCCAGCAGCCCTATTCTCGGGGTACGAGAGACCCAGTACTTC
TRBJ1-5,TRBV7-2,once,NA,CASSSTGYLNQPQHF,TGTGCCAGCAGCTCAACAGGATACCTCAATCAGCCCCAGCATTTT
TRBJ2-7,TRBV6-4,once,NA,CASSAQGSDF,TGTGCCAGCAGTGCGCAGGGTTCGGACTTC
TRBJ2-2,TRBV5-1,NA,NA,CASSLTGTPNTGELFF,TGCGCCAGCAGCTTGACCGGGACACCCAACACCGGGGAGCTGTTTTTT
TRBJ1-4,TRBV28,NA,NA,CASSLSAVIGEKLFF,TGTGCCAGCAGTTTATCAGCGGTTATTGGTGAAAAACTGTTTTTT
TRBJ2-2,TRBV30,NA,NA,CAWSVSGFGELFF,TGTGCCTGGAGTGTATCAGGGTTCGGGGAGCTGTTTTTT
TRBJ2-1,TRBV4-3,NA,NA,CASSQGSLLRDNEQFF,TGCGCCAGCAGCCAAGGCTCCCTCCTAAGAGACAATGAGCAGTTCTTC
TRBJ1-5,TRBV7-9,NA,NA,CASSLDGRGGDQPQHF,TGTGCCAGCAGCTTAGACGGCAGGGGAGGGGATCAGCCCCAGCATTTT
TRBJ2-7,TRBV5-5,NA,TRBD1,CASSRQGTSYEQYF,TGTGCCAGCAGCCGACAGGGTACCTCCTACGAGCAGTACTTC